Given below is one T cell receptor beta chain in context. Its antigen is unidentified. This sample stems from a study of radiotherapy plus CTLA-4 blockade in lung cancer. Study-level results: After radiotherapy and ipilimumab, tumor-derived clones expanded in peripheral blood.

The germline CDR1 and CDR2 sequences are LGHNA and YNFKEQ. With V trimmed by 0 bases and J by 3 bases, 23 bases remained unmatched. The CDR3 is 24 amino acids. Assay used: immunoSEQ multiplex PCR; TCRdb lists only in-frame clones, some missing. The data show 55,000 to 80,000 clones, about 72% seen once. The source material was peripheral blood, sampled from a patient treated with radiotherapy plus ipilimumab. This TCR came from a human donor with non-small cell lung cancer who had a complete response to radiotherapy plus ipilimumab. The chain carries TRBV4-2 and TRBJ2-3; 14 nucleotides agree with TRBD2. Here the CDR3 DNA reads TGTGCCAGCAGCCAAGATAATGACCCGGGACTAGCGGGGGCCCCCTCGGGGGTAACAGATACGCAGTATTTT. Protein sequence: CASSQDNDPGLAGAPSGVTDTQYF.